These T cell receptor beta chains were read from a single sample in a study of blood T cell repertoires in COVID-19. Data came from immunoSEQ multiplex PCR; TCRdb stores just in-frame clones and leaves some out. The sample has over 200,000 clones, nearly 90% seen once. What was sequenced was peripheral blood. The receptors come from a young woman who had recovered from COVID-19. Each CDR3 is given with its conserved first and last residue. Each record gives: CDR3 protein, V gene, J gene, D gene, clone size. D genes are given only for firm matches. Size is stated for part of the rows, as once, few or many counts, or as a class when the clone is expanded.

CDR3 protein: CASSQTGGTTGELFF; V gene: TRBV4-2; J gene: TRBJ2-2; D gene: TRBD1; clone size: once
CDR3 protein: CASSTNSRTGNYGYTF; V gene: TRBV9; J gene: TRBJ1-2; D gene: -; clone size: -
CDR3 protein: CASSLTTGGFYGYTF; V gene: TRBV5-4; J gene: TRBJ1-2; D gene: TRBD1; clone size: -
CDR3 protein: CASSKYGGLNTEAFF; V gene: TRBV21-1; J gene: TRBJ1-1; D gene: -; clone size: once
CDR3 protein: CASSAEQGNGSPLHF; V gene: TRBV6-4; J gene: TRBJ1-6; D gene: -; clone size: -
CDR3 protein: CASSQGTSGAPDTQYF; V gene: TRBV13; J gene: TRBJ2-3; D gene: TRBD2; clone size: -
CDR3 protein: CASSLGQGAEGYTF; V gene: TRBV5-6; J gene: TRBJ1-2; D gene: TRBD1; clone size: -
CDR3 protein: CASNPSGITDTQYF; V gene: TRBV7-2; J gene: TRBJ2-3; D gene: TRBD2; clone size: -
CDR3 protein: CASSQDPGVDYGYTF; V gene: TRBV4-3; J gene: TRBJ1-2; D gene: -; clone size: -
CDR3 protein: CASSLLTHIGEGGPRGTF; V gene: TRBV7-3; J gene: TRBJ1-2; D gene: -; clone size: -
CDR3 protein: CASTDAVRQRPYNEQFF; V gene: TRBV5-1; J gene: TRBJ2-1; D gene: -; clone size: -
CDR3 protein: CASSFRDTAYEQYF; V gene: TRBV7-9; J gene: TRBJ2-7; D gene: -; clone size: many
CDR3 protein: CADHSGETYNEQFF; V gene: TRBV2; J gene: TRBJ2-1; D gene: -; clone size: -
CDR3 protein: CASAGGGSYTEAFF; V gene: TRBV19; J gene: TRBJ1-1; D gene: -; clone size: once
CDR3 protein: CSAEDRSGYTF; V gene: TRBV20-1; J gene: TRBJ1-2; D gene: -; clone size: -
CDR3 protein: CASSLFQGSANTGELFF; V gene: TRBV5-8; J gene: TRBJ2-2; D gene: -; clone size: -
CDR3 protein: CASSQVSQVGYTF; V gene: TRBV3-1/TRBV3-2; J gene: TRBJ1-2; D gene: -; clone size: -